This TCR beta chain was captured in a study of T cells in Graves' hyperthyroidism and ophthalmopathy (dated by TCRdb to about 2019). For context, the study as a whole: Peripheral blood was collected at initial diagnosis, before any treatment. To identify distinguishing TCR V-J signatures, a discovery cohort of about a hundred patients was used, comprising 40 to 45 with Graves' ophthalmopathy and around 57 with stable Graves' hyperthyroidism. Prospective prediction of ophthalmopathy was tested in an independent validation cohort of 18 to 20 hyperthyroidism patients and 15 to 17 patients who later progressed to ophthalmopathy. The 95 to 100 discovery patients were divided at random into training and test sets in a 7:3 ratio. Thyroid tissue and blood T-cell repertoires from more than five Graves' hyperthyroidism patients were also compared in the study. After blood sampling, hyperthyroidism patients were treated with methimazole at a starting dose of 30 mg daily, and ophthalmopathy patients were treated with high-dose intravenous methylprednisolone. The paper reports TCR Vbeta CDR3 sequencing of fewer than 150 peripheral blood samples: 43 ophthalmopathy, under 80 hyperthyroidism and some 17 progressor patients. What the authors observed across the whole study: During validation, the model predicted progression to ophthalmopathy a median of about 6.3 months ahead of onset, with around 70% sensitivity and about 72% specificity. No statistical method was used to fix the sample size in advance, and group allocation was not hidden from the investigators. Most expanded thyroid clonotypes (frequency above 0.001) were also detected in blood, suggesting blood repertoires may reflect thyroid immune responses. In cross-validation, a model built on a 13 V-J signature told ophthalmopathy apart from stable hyperthyroidism with 85% to 90% sensitivity and around 81% specificity, and in testing the same model reached 80%/75%.

Concerning this clonotype: No antigen is known for it. Base qualities are not provided; no much larger clone lies one nucleotide away.

The TCR beta CDR3 regions were amplified from RNA transcripts. The TCR CDR3 was subjected to a first round of RT-PCR using the HTBI primer set and the Qiagen OneStep RT-PCR kit. Libraries were constructed in a second round of multiplex PCR, after which size selection and purification were carried out. Paired-end sequencing of the libraries was performed with 100 bp reads on an Illumina HiSeq2000. Per the authors' processing: SOAPnuke was used to process the raw data, with reads discarded if the reads contained adapters or uncalled bases, had a mean Phred below 15, or lacked an exact constant-primer or identifier match. High-quality paired reads were merged using COPE v1.2.5, and each unique nucleotide sequence was defined as a clonotype. MiTCR v1.1 was used to align the clonotypes against IMGT TRBV, TRBD and TRBJ reference segments. Analysis was restricted to V-J combinations with a frequency above 0.0001, which covered about 99% of repertoires. A TCS score was defined as the ratio of F50 (clonal expansion) to E x V (chaos), with BLOSUM62-based TCRdist applied between CDR3 peptides within each V-J. Welch's t-statistics and random forest reduced roughly 530 V-J features to under 15, which were used in a naive Bayes classifier (R e1071). TCRdb trimmed public reads at Q25 via fastp, called clones via MiXCR and kept in-frame beta chains. A single entry per CDR3 protein holds the most common genes and DNA from its merged rows. These V and J calls are TCRdb output, not the study's own analysis. This sample has some 620,000 distinct CDR3 sequences in its table, and around 16% of those were observed once. Of the sample, 3.8% falls within the top ten clones.

Stable Graves' hyperthyroidism was defined as no progression to ophthalmopathy during 18 months of follow-up. Hyperthyroidism patients were aged 18 to 65 years and newly diagnosed, with disease duration of less than 2 months. Patients with uncontrolled infections, other autoimmune diseases, pregnancy or lactation were excluded. Diagnoses were based on clinical symptoms, serum thyroxine and TRAb, thyroid ultrasound and orbital computed tomography. PBMCs were separated from under 12 ml of fresh peripheral blood using Ficoll-Paque density gradient centrifugation. Total RNA was extracted using Trizol reagent, and RNA quality was assessed on an Agilent 2100 Bioanalyzer. Based on the germline V gene, the CDR1 and CDR2 sequences are SGHRS and YFSETQ. The CDR3 sequence holds 15 residues, the cysteine and phenylalanine included. Only CDR3 DNA remains: 45 bases, in frame from the first base. Here V drops 1 base and J drops 4 bases, and the junction holds 6 bases not matched to any gene.

This receptor was obtained from a woman in her 30s with Graves' hyperthyroidism. The sequenced sample consisted of blood. The chain uses TRBV5-1 and TRBJ2-3; the central 7 bases match TRBD2. Here the CDR3 is given as CASSLTAGSADTQYF. The nucleotide sequence reads TGCGCCAGCAGCTTGACAGCGGGGTCCGCAGATACGCAGTATTTT.